This section outlines one TCR beta chain sequence together with its context. Its antigen is unidentified. The sample belongs to a study of cytomegalovirus exposure and HLA in healthy donors. As for the study in general: A prior study identified approximately 110 million unique TCR beta sequences from 200 million or so T cells.

In the PCR, 60 Vbeta and 13 Jbeta primers were used. Clones were read by immunoSEQ multiplex PCR, and TCRdb kept only the in-frame ones, dropping some. This repertoire comprises some 31,000 clones; its ten largest clones make up approximately 3.6%. Study-wide points: Most CMV-associated TCR beta chains were later found to appear HLA-restricted. Exclusion as indistinguishable affected some V segments, including TRBV6-2 and TRBV6-3. In a later analysis, HLA-C alleles had the fewest associated TCRs, DRB1 alleles the most.

Trimming removed 2 bases at V and 0 bases at J, with 8 bases between. Per germline, CDR1 LGHNA and CDR2 YNFKEQ. The CDR3 consists of 14 residues. Sequenced material: PBMCs. The clonotype was recovered from a woman aged 40 to 55 in good health and CMV-seropositive. The chain combines TRBV4-2 with TRBJ2-7; a possible D gene is TRBD1 (6 bases). CDR3 sequence (DNA): TGTGCCAGCAGCCAACGGACAGCCTCCTACGAGCAGTACTTC. Residues: CASSQRTASYEQYF.